This TCR beta chain came from a study of blood T cell repertoires in COVID-19. For the study at large: The United States, Italy and Spain provided the acute and convalescent COVID-19 samples. From T cells, B-cell-depleted T cells, or PBMCs came the material, which was cDNA or gDNA.

As handled by the study authors: The authors estimated nucleated cell counts from reference gene primer amplification. Repertoires were generated with immunoSEQ multiplex PCR, while TCRdb's copy carries only in-frame clones and drops some. The V and J calls and clone size are taken from that table; D and trimming were inferred from the DNA. The table shows 200,000 or so clones, with more than 80% occurring only once. Seattle cases were enrolled at active infection and followed longitudinally. The CDR3 runs to 15 residues. V gave up 4 bases and J gave up 3 bases; unmatched junction bases: 6. The germline V gene encodes CDR1 SGHKS and CDR2 YYEKEE (reference sequence).

This TCR derives from a man younger than 45 with COVID-19, enrolled during active disease. The chain has TRBV5-5 and TRBJ2-7, with TRBD1 matching 11 bases. Sequencing used peripheral blood. The CDR3: CASSITGTGGYEQYF. The CDR3 nucleotides read TGTGCCAGCAGCATAACCGGGACAGGGGGCTACGAGCAGTACTTC.